The clone carrying this T cell receptor (beta chain) appeared many times. Its antigen remains unknown. TCRdb redid the calling of the 5' RACE reads with MiXCR, one entry per CDR3 protein. The sample has fewer than 450,000 distinct CDR3 sequences, about 9% seen once. CDR1 and CDR2 (germline): DFQATT, SNEGSKA (reference sequence). The trim removed 3 bases at V and 2 bases at J, leaving 11 bases unmatched. The CDR3 has 16 amino acids. This sample is part of a study of identical twins. General study findings and limits: Low generation probability was overrepresented in out-of-frame alpha sequences shared by twins.

The source of this sequence is a woman aged 50 to 60 in good health. The chain joins TRBV20-1 to TRBJ2-7; TRBD1 matches at 9 bases. The sequenced sample consisted of naive T cells sorted from blood. Here the CDR3 DNA reads TGCAGTGCTAGTGCGGAGATGGGACAGGGAGCCTACGAGCAGTACTTC. This encodes CSASAEMGQGAYEQYF.